Detailed here is one TCR beta chain. Its antigen is not known. This sample stems from a study of T cell responses to AZD1222 COVID-19 vaccine. Study results and caveats: Researchers report vaccine-associated CD4 TCRs spanning spike, with dominance at 160-218 and 743-854. Clonal diversity may have been underestimated, and the donors were mostly white British, with more females than males. Only after the peak T cell response were repertoires sampled.

TCRdb's copy holds only in-frame clones and misses some; the assay was immunoSEQ multiplex PCR. The sample has approximately 150,000 clones; roughly 94% are singletons. There are 16 residues in the CDR3. V lost 3 bases to trimming and J lost 3 bases, with 15 bases between them. Germline V CDR1 and CDR2: MNHNS, SASEGT. The source is an adult who received the AZD1222 COVID-19 vaccine. The chain combines TRBV6-1 with TRBJ1-5, with D possibly TRBD1 on 5 matching bases. The sequencing here drew on peripheral blood, taken 28 days after the second AZD1222 dose. The CDR3 protein is CASSDIRDPDNQPQHF. The CDR3 DNA reads as TGTGCCAGCAGTGATATCCGGGACCCTGACAATCAGCCCCAGCATTTT.